This T cell receptor beta chain appears in the sequencing data of a study of Graves' ophthalmopathy and Graves' hyperthyroidism. In this sample, this clonotype turned up many times. RNA transcripts served as template for amplifying TCR beta CDR3 sequences. An initial RT-PCR round employing HTBI primers preceded a second-round multiplex PCR. TCRdb ran MiXCR on the multiplex PCR reads and lists one entry per CDR3 protein. The data contain 350,000 to 400,000 distinct CDR3 sequences, less than 20% of them singletons. V lost 3 bases and J 7 bases, leaving 12 bases between the germline ends. The CDR3 sequence is 13 residues long. CDR1 is SGHAT, CDR2 FQNNGV, per germline.

V usage is TRBV11-2 and J usage is TRBJ1-2, with D perhaps TRBD1 (5 bases). Specimen: peripheral blood. The sequence was obtained from a woman between 18 and 30 years old with stable Graves' hyperthyroidism. The CDR3 here is CASSFRGESGYTF. CDR3 nucleotides: TGTGCCAGCAGCTTCCGGGGGGAGAGTGGCTACACCTTC. Based on the CDR3 plus reference TRBV11-2 and TRBJ1-2, the full variable domain is EAGVAQSPRYKIIEKRQSVAFWCNPISGHATLYWYQQILGQGPKLLIQFQNNGVVDDSQLPKDRFSAERLKGVDSTLKIQPAKLEDSAVYLCASSFRGESGYTFGSGTRLTVV.